The T cell receptor beta chain under discussion was sequenced for a study of T cell changes during pregnancy in multiple sclerosis. Profiling relied on immunoSEQ multiplex PCR, and the TCRdb table lists in-frame clones only, not all of them. There are roughly 40,000 clones in the sample; 92% occur only once, and approximately 0.79% lies in the top ten. CDR1 and CDR2 from the germline V gene are MDHEN and SYDVKM. Trimming at V came to 3 bases and at J to 2 bases, leaving 7 bases not matched to a gene. This CDR3 is 16 amino acids long. The sample was CD4+ T cells from peripheral blood mononuclear cells, taken before pregnancy. The chain has TRBV28 and TRBJ2-3, with 8 bases that match TRBD2. The sequence was obtained from a female donor with multiple sclerosis, enrolled in a pregnancy study. The CDR3 DNA reads TGTGCCAGCAGTTTCCCGGGACTAGGATCCACAGATACGCAGTATTTT. It yields the protein CASSFPGLGSTDTQYF.